This paragraph reports one T cell receptor beta chain. Its antigen is not identified. Germline CDR1 is MNHEY and CDR2 is SMNVEV (reference sequence). CDR3 length: 14 amino acids. With 3 bases clipped from V and 7 bases from J, the junction kept 6 bases outside the gene matches. Some clones are missing from TCRdb's copy, which holds only in-frame ones; the method was immunoSEQ multiplex PCR. The profile shows about 110,000 clones, over 85% of them singletons. These data are taken from a study of cytomegalovirus exposure and HLA in healthy donors. Study findings and constraints: Per published reports, the classifier diagnosed cytomegalovirus status with high specificity and sensitivity.

The chain combines TRBV27 with TRBJ1-5; 7 nucleotides agree with TRBD1. The sequence came from a woman younger than 35 in good health and CMV-seronegative. Specimen: PBMCs. Here the CDR3 reads CASSFQGVGQPQHF. The CDR3 DNA follows: TGTGCCAGCAGTTTTCAGGGGGTCGGACAGCCCCAGCATTTT.